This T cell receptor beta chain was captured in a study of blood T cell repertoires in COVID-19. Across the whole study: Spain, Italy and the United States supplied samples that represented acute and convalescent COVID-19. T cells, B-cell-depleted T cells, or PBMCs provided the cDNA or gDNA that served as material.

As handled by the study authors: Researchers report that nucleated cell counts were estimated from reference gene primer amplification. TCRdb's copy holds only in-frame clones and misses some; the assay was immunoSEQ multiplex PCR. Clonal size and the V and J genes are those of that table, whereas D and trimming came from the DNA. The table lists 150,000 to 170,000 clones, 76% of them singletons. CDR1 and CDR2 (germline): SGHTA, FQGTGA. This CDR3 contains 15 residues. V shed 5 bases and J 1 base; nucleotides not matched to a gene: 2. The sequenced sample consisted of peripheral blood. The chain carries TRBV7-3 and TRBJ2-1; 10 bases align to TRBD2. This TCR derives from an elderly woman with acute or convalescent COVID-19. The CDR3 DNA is TGTGCCAGCAGCGTTAGCGGGAGGTCCTACAATGAGCAGTTCTTC. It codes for CASSVSGRSYNEQFF.